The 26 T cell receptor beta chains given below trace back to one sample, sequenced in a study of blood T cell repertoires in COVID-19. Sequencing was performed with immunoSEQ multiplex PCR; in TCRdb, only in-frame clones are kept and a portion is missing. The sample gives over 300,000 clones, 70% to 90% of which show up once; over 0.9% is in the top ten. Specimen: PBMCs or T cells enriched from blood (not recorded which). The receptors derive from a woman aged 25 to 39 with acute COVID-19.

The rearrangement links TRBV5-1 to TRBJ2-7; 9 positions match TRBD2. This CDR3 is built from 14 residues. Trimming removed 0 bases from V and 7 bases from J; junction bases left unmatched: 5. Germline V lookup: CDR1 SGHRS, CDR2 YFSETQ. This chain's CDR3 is CASSLAGTSREQYF. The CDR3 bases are TGCGCCAGCAGCTTGGCCGGGACTAGCCGTGAGCAGTACTTC.

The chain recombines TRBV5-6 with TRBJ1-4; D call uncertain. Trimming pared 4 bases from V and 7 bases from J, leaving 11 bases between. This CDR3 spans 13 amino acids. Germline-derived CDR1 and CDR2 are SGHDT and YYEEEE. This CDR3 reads CASSLDRGEKLFF. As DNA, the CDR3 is TGTGCCAGCAGCCTAGACCGGGGTGAAAAACTGTTTTTT.

As DNA, the CDR3 is TGTGCCAGCAGTTTATCCCGCGGGAGCGAGCAGTTCTTC. Encoded protein: CASSLSRGSEQFF. The chain links TRBV27 to TRBJ2-1; 7 bases map to TRBD2. CDR3 size: 13 residues. The V gene end was trimmed by 0 bases and the J gene end by 10 bases; junction bases not matched to a gene: 3. Germline CDR1 reads MNHEY; CDR2 reads SMNVEV (reference sequence).

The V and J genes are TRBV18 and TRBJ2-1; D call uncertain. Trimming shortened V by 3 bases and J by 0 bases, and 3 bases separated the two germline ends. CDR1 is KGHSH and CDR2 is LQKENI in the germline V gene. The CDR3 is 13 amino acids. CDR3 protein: CASSPSSYNEQFF. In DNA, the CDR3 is TGTGCCAGCTCACCGAGCTCCTACAATGAGCAGTTCTTC. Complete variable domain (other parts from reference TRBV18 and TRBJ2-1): NAGVMQNPRHLVRRRGQEARLRCSPMKGHSHVYWYRQLPEEGLKFMVYLQKENIIDESGMPKERFSAEFPKEGPSILRIQQVVRGDSAAYFCASSPSSYNEQFFGPGTRLTVL.

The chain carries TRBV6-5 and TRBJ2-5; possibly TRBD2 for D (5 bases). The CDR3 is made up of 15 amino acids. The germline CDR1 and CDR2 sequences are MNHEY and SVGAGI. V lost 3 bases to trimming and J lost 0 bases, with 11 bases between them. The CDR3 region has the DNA TGTGCCAGCAGTTATATTGGCGGGCACCAAGAGACCCAGTACTTC. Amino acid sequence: CASSYIGGHQETQYF.

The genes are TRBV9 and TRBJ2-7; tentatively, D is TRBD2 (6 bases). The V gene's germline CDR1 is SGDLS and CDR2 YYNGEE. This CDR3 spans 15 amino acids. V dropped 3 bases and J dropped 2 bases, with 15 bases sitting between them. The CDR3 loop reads CASSGGPGVTYEQYF. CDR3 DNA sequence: TGTGCCAGCAGCGGGGGACCGGGGGTTACCTACGAGCAGTACTTC.

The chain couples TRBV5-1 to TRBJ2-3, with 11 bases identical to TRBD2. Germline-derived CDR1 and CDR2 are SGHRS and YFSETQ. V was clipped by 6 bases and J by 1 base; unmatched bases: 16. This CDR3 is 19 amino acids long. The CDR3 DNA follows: TGCGCCAGCAACATTAGCGGGGGGGCCGGGTCGTTTGGCACAGATACGCAGTATTTT. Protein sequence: CASNISGGAGSFGTDTQYF.

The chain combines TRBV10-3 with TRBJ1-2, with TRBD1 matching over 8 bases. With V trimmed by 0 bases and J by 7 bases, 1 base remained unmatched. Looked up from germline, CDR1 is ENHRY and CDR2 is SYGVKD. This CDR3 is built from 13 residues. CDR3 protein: CAISESGQGGYTF. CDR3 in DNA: TGTGCCATCAGTGAGTCCGGACAGGGTGGCTACACCTTC.

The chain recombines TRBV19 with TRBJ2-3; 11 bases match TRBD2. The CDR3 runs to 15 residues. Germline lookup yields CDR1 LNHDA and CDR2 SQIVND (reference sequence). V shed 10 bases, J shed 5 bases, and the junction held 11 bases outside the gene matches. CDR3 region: CATQTSGAGVDTQYF. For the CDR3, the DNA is TGTGCCACCCAGACTAGCGGGGCAGGGGTAGATACGCAGTATTTT.

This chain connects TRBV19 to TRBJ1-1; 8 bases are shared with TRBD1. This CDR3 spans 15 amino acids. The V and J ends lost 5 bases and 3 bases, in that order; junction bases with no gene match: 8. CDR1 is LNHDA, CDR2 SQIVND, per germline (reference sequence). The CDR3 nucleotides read TGTGCCAGTAGTCTCGGACAGGGCCCGTACACTGAAGCTTTCTTT. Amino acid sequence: CASSLGQGPYTEAFF.

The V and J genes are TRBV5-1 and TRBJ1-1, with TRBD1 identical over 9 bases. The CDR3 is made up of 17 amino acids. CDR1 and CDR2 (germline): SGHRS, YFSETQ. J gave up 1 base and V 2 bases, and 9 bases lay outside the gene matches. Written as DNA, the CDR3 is TGCGCCAGCAGCTTAGGGAGACAGGGGGTGGGGAACACTGAAGCTTTCTTT. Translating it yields CASSLGRQGVGNTEAFF. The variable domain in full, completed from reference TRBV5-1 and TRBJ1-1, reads KAGVTQTPRYLIKTRGQQVTLSCSPISGHRSVSWYQQTPGQGLQFLFEYFSETQRNKGNFPGRFSGRQFSNSRSEMNVSTLELGDSALYLCASSLGRQGVGNTEAFFGQGTRLTVV.

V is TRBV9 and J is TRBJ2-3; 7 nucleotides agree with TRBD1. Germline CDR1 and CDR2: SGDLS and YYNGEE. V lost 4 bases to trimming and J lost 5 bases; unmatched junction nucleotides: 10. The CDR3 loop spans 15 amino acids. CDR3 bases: TGTGCCAGCAGCCTTACCCCCTCAGGGGGAGATACGCAGTATTTT. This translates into CASSLTPSGGDTQYF.

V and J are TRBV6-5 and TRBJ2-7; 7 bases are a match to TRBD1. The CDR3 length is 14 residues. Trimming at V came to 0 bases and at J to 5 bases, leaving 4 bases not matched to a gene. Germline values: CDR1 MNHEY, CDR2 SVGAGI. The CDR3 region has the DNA TGTGCCAGCAGTTACTCTACAGGGGTTGACGAGCAGTACTTC. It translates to CASSYSTGVDEQYF.

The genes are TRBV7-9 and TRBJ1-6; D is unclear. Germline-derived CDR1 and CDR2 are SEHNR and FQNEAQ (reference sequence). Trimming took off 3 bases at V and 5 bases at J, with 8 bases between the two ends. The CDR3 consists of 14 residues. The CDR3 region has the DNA TGTGCCAGCAGCTTCATGGGAGATAATTCACCCCTCCACTTT. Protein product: CASSFMGDNSPLHF.

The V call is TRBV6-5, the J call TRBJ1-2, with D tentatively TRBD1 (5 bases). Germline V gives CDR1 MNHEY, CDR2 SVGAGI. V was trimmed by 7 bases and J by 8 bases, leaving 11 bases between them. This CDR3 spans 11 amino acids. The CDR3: CASTRGGGYTF. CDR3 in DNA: TGTGCCAGCACCCGGGGGGGAGGCTACACCTTC.

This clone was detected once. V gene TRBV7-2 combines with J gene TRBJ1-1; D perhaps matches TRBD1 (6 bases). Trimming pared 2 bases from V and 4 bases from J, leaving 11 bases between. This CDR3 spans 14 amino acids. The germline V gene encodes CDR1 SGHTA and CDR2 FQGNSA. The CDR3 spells CASSLFTGRTEAFF. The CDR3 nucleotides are TGTGCCAGCAGCTTATTCACAGGGCGCACTGAAGCTTTCTTT.

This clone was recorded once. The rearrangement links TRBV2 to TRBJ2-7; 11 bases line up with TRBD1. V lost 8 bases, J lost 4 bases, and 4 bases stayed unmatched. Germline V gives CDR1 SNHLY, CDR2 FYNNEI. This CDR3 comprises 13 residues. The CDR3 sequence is CASRGQGAYEQYF. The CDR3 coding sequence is TGTGCCAGCCGAGGACAGGGGGCTTACGAGCAGTACTTC.

The CDR3 DNA is TGCAGTGCTAGTCCCCCCGGGGAGGGCAATCAGCCCCAGCATTTT. This translates into CSASPPGEGNQPQHF. This chain connects TRBV20-1 to TRBJ1-5; D uncertain. The germline gives CDR1 DFQATT, CDR2 SNEGSKA (reference sequence). CDR3 length equals 15 residues. Trimming shortened V by 3 bases and J by 2 bases, and 14 bases separated the two germline ends.

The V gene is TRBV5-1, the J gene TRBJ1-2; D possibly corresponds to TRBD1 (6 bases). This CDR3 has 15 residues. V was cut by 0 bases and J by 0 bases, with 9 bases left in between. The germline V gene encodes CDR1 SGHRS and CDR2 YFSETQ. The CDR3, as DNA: TGCGCCAGCAGCTTGGCAGGGGAAACTAACTATGGCTACACCTTC. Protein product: CASSLAGETNYGYTF.

This chain's CDR3 is CASSLFAGIYNSPLHF. The CDR3, as DNA: TGTGCCAGCAGTTTATTTGCAGGGATCTATAATTCACCCCTCCACTTT. The chain links TRBV28 to TRBJ1-6; perhaps TRBD1 as D (5 bases). This CDR3 contains 16 residues. V was shortened by 1 base and J by 3 bases, with 10 bases between the two germline ends. Germline V gene data show CDR1 as MDHEN and CDR2 as SYDVKM. The entire variable domain, with the rest obtained from reference TRBV28 and TRBJ1-6, is as follows: DVKVTQSSRYLVKRTGEKVFLECVQDMDHENMFWYRQDPGLGLRLIYFSYDVKMKEKGDIPEGYSVSREKKERFSLILESASTNQTSMYLCASSLFAGIYNSPLHFGNGTRLTVT.

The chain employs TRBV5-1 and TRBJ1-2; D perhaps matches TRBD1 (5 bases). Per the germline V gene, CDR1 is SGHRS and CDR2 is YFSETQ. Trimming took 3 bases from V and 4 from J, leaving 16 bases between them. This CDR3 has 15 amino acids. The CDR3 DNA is TGCGCCAGCAGCTCGCAACCTCGGGACTTCTATGGCTACACCTTC. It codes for CASSSQPRDFYGYTF.

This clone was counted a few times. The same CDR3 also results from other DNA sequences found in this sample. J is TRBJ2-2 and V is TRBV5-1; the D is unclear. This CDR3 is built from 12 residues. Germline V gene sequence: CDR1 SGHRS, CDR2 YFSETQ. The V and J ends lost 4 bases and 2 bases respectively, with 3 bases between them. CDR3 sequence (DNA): TGCGCCAGCAGCCCTAACACCGGGGAGCTGTTTTTT. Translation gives CASSPNTGELFF.

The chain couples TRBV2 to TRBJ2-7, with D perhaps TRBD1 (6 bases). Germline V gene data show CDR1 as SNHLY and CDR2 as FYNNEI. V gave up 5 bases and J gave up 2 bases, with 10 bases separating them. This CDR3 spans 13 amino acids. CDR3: CASSKDRTYEQYF. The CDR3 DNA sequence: TGTGCCAGCAGTAAGGACAGAACCTACGAGCAGTACTTC.

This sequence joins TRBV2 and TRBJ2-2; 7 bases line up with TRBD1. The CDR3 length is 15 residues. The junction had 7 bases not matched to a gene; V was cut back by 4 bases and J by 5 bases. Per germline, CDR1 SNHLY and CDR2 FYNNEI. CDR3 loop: CASSAAGGWTGELFF. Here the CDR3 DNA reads TGTGCCAGCAGTGCTGCAGGGGGATGGACCGGGGAGCTGTTTTTT.

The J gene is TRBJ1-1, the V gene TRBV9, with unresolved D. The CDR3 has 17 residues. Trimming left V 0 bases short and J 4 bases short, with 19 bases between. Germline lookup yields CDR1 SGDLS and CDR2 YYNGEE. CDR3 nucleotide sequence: TGTGCCAGCAGCGTAGCTCCTACGGGTTTCCCCAGCACTGAAGCTTTCTTT. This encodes CASSVAPTGFPSTEAFF.

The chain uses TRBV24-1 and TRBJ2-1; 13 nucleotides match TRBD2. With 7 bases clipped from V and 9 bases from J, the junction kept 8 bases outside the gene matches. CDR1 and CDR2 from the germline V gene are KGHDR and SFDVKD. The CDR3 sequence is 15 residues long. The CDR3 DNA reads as TGTGCCACCAGCGAAGGACTAGCGGGGGCGGCTGAGCAGTTCTTC. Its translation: CATSEGLAGAAEQFF.